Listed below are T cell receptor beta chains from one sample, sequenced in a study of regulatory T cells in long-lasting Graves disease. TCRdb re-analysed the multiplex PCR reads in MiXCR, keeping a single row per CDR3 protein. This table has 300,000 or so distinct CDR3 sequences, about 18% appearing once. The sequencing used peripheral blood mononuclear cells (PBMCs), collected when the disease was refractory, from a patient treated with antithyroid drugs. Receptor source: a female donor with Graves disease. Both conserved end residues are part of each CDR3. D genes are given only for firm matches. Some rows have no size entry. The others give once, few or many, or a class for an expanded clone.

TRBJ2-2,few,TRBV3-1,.,CASSQDFGANTGELFF,TGTGCCAGCAGCCAAGACTTCGGGGCAAACACCGGGGAGCTGTTTTTT
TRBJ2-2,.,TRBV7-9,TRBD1,CASSFPGTAGTGELFF,TGTGCCAGCAGCTTCCCAGGGACAGCCGGAACCGGGGAGCTGTTTTTT
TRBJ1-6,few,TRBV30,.,CAWGVKRDRTTDNSPLHF,TGTGCCTGGGGCGTAAAACGAGACAGAACGACGGATAATTCACCCCTCCACTTT
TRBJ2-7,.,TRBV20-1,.,CSARVPGRLVGEQYF,TGCAGTGCTAGAGTCCCGGGACGACTAGTAGGTGAGCAGTACTTC
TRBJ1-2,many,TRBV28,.,CASSLVRGRGYTF,TGTGCCAGCAGTTTAGTCCGGGGGCGTGGCTACACCTTC
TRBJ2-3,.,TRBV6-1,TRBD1,CASRKGQGFTDTQYF,TGTGCCAGCAGGAAAGGACAGGGGTTCACAGATACGCAGTATTTT
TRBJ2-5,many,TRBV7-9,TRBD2,CASSLDWAGEQETQYF,TGTGCCAGCAGCTTAGATTGGGCGGGGGAACAAGAGACCCAGTACTTC
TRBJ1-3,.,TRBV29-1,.,CSVGGHSGNTIYF,TGCAGCGTTGGGGGACACTCTGGAAACACCATATATTTT
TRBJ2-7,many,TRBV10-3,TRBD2,CAISRFGTSGRSYEQYF,TGTGCCATCAGTCGGTTCGGGACTAGCGGGAGGTCCTACGAGCAGTACTTC
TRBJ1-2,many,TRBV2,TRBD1,CASSGPGQGAVEGYTF,TGTGCCAGCAGTGGCCCGGGACAGGGGGCGGTTGAAGGCTACACCTTC
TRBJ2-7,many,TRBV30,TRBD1,CAWSVLETGPYEQYF,TGTGCCTGGAGTGTACTGGAGACAGGGCCCTACGAGCAGTACTTC
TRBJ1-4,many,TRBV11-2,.,CASSNSATNEKLFF,TGTGCCAGCAGCAACAGTGCAACTAATGAAAAACTGTTTTTT
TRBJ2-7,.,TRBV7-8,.,CASSFAQGSQSYEQYF,TGTGCCAGCAGCTTCGCCCAGGGTTCCCAATCCTACGAGCAGTACTTC
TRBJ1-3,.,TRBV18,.,CASSPEVVFSGNTIYF,TGTGCCAGCTCACCAGAGGTGGTGTTCTCTGGAAACACCATATATTTT
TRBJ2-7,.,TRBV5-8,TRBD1,CASSSLTGTGISYEQYF,TGTGCCAGCAGCTCACTCACCGGGACAGGAATCTCCTACGAGCAGTACTTC
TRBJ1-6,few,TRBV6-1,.,CASSPLETGGVHF,TGTGCCAGCAGTCCCTTGGAAACAGGAGGCGTCCACTTT
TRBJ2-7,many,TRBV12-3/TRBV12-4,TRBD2,CASPGTRIYEQYF,TGTGCCAGTCCCGGGACTAGAATCTACGAGCAGTACTTC
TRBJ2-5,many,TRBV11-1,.,CASSQNPGETQYF,TGTGCCAGCAGCCAGAACCCGGGAGAGACCCAGTACTTC
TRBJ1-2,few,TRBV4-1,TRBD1,CASSQPGQGNYGYTF,TGCGCCAGCAGCCAGCCGGGACAGGGAAACTATGGCTACACCTTC
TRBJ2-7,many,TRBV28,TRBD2,CASTSGGPYEQYF,TGTGCCAGCACGAGCGGGGGCCCCTACGAGCAGTACTTC
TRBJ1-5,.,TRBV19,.,CASRIGDSNQPQHF,TGTGCCAGTAGAATTGGGGATAGCAATCAGCCCCAGCATTTT
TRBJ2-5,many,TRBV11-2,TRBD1,CASSQQGVETQYF,TGTGCCAGCAGCCAACAGGGGGTTGAGACCCAGTACTTC
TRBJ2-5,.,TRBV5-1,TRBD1,CASRTGGLGFQETQYF,TGCGCCAGCCGGACAGGGGGCTTGGGCTTCCAAGAGACCCAGTACTTC
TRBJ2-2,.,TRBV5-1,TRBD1,CASSPGDRGLNTGELFF,TGCGCCAGCAGCCCTGGGGACAGGGGGCTGAACACCGGGGAGCTGTTTTTT
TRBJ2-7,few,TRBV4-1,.,CASSQDRNNVRYEQYF,TGCGCCAGCAGCCAAGACAGGAACAACGTCCGCTACGAGCAGTACTTC
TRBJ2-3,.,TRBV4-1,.,CASSQTSAWPDTQYF,TGCGCCAGCAGCCAAACCTCAGCTTGGCCAGATACGCAGTATTTT
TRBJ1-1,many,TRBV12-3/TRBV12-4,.,CASTLRSMNTEAFF,TGTGCCAGCACCTTGAGGAGTATGAACACTGAAGCTTTCTTT
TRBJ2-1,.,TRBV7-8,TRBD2,CASSRSSGWFDEQFF,TGTGCCAGCAGCCGTTCTAGCGGGTGGTTCGATGAGCAGTTCTTC
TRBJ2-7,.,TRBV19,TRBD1,CASNPPGQGSCRVYEQYF,TGTGCCAGTAATCCACCGGGACAGGGCTCCTGTCGGGTCTACGAGCAGTACTTC
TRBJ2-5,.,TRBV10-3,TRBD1,CAISEPDRGPGETQYF,TGTGCCATCAGTGAGCCCGACAGGGGACCGGGGGAGACCCAGTACTTC
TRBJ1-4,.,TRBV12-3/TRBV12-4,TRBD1,CASSFGDRVDEKLFF,TGTGCCAGCAGTTTCGGGGACAGGGTCGATGAAAAACTGTTTTTT
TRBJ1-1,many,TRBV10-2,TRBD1,CASIPITGTGVGSTEAFF,TGCGCCAGCATTCCTATAACCGGGACAGGGGTGGGTAGTACTGAAGCTTTCTTT
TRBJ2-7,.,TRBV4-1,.,CASSRGALFSYEQYF,TGCGCCAGCAGCCGGGGGGCCCTTTTCTCCTACGAGCAGTACTTC
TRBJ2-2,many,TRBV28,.,CASSLFAGLPSLNTGELFF,TGTGCCAGCAGTTTATTCGCAGGACTCCCTTCCTTGAACACCGGGGAGCTGTTTTTT
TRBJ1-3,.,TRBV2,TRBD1,CASSPDRGLSGNTIYF,TGTGCCAGCAGCCCGGACAGGGGACTAAGTGGAAACACCATATATTTT
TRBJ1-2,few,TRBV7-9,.,CASSSLRGPKQGYTF,TGTGCCAGCAGCAGCCTCCGGGGGCCAAAGCAGGGCTACACCTTC
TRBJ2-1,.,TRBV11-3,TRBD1,CASSFTPIDRGIYNEQFF,TGTGCCAGCAGCTTCACACCAATAGACAGGGGTATCTACAATGAGCAGTTCTTC
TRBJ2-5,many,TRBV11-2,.,CASSLDRMSEKETQYF,TGTGCCAGCAGCTTAGATAGGATGTCTGAAAAAGAGACCCAGTACTTC
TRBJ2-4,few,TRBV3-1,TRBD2,CASSGESGSGLVAKNIQYF,TGTGCCAGCTCTGGGGAGAGCGGGAGTGGGTTAGTGGCCAAAAACATTCAGTACTTC
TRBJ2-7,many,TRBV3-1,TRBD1,CASSPPGTGTEQYF,TGTGCCAGCAGCCCACCCGGGACAGGGACCGAGCAGTACTTC
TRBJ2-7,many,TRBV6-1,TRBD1,CASRRTGGADEQYF,TGTGCCAGCAGAAGGACAGGGGGCGCGGACGAGCAGTACTTC
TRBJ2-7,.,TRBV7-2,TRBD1,CASTQGVRNEQYF,TGTGCCAGCACCCAGGGGGTGCGAAACGAGCAGTACTTC
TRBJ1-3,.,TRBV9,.,CASSTSTGVGNTIYF,TGTGCCAGCAGCACCTCCACCGGAGTAGGAAACACCATATATTTT
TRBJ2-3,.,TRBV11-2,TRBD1,CASSSPRSTGTGTADTQYF,TGTGCCAGCAGCTCACCACGCTCCACCGGGACAGGTACCGCAGATACGCAGTATTTT
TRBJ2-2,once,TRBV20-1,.,CSARDSTENTGELFF,TGCAGTGCTAGAGATTCTACGGAGAACACCGGGGAGCTGTTTTTT
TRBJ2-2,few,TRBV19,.,CASSMEGRGTGELFF,TGTGCCAGTAGTATGGAGGGAAGGGGCACCGGGGAGCTGTTTTTT
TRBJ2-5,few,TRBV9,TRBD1,CASSYQQGSGETQYF,TGTGCCAGCAGCTACCAACAGGGGAGTGGCGAGACCCAGTACTTC
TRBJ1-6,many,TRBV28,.,CASGGRGEAGYNSPLHF,TGTGCCAGCGGGGGACGAGGGGAGGCGGGTTATAATTCACCCCTCCACTTT
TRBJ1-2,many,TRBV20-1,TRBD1,CSARDLRDSGRGYTF,TGCAGTGCTAGAGATTTACGGGACAGTGGTCGTGGCTACACCTTC
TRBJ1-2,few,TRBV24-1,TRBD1,CATSDPKGDRGGYTF,TGTGCCACCAGTGACCCTAAGGGGGACAGAGGAGGCTACACCTTC
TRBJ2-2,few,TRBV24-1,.,CATSDSGELFF,TGTGCCACCAGTGATTCGGGGGAGCTGTTTTTT
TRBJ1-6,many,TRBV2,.,CASGREGVNSPLHF,TGTGCCAGCGGGCGGGAAGGAGTTAATTCACCCCTCCACTTT
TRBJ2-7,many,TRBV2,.,CATGARPIGEQYF,TGTGCCACGGGGGCTCGTCCTATAGGGGAGCAGTACTTC